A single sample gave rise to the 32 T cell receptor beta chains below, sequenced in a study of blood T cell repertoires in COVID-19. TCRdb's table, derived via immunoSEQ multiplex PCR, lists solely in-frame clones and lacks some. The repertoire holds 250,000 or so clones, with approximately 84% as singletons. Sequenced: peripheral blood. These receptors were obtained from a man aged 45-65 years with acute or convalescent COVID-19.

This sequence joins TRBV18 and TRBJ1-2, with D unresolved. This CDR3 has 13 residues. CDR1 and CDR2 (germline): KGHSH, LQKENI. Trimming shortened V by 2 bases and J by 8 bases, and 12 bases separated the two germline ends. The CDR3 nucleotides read TGTGCCAGCTCACCAGCCAGGTCTCAGGGCTACACCTTC. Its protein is CASSPARSQGYTF.

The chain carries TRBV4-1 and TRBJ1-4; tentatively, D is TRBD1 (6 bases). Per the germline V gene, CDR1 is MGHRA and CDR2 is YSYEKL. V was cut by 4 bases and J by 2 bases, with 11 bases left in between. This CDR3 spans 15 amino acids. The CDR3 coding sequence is TGCGCCAGCAGCCCCCAGGGGTGGACTAATGAAAAACTGTTTTTT. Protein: CASSPQGWTNEKLFF.

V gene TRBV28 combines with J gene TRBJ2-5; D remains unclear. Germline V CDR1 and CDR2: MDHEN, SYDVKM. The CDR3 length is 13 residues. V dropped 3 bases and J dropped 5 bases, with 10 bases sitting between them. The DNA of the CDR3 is TGTGCCAGCAGTTTCAACAGTCAGGAGACCCAGTACTTC. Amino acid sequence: CASSFNSQETQYF.

Here the CDR3 reads CASSALRQTYGYTF. In DNA, the CDR3 is TGTGCCAGCAGCGCACTCAGGCAAACTTATGGCTACACCTTC. This chain joins TRBV7-3 and TRBJ1-2; the D is unclear. Deletions cut 5 bases from V and 5 bases from J, with 15 bases between. This CDR3 has 14 residues. Germline values: CDR1 SGHTA, CDR2 FQGTGA.

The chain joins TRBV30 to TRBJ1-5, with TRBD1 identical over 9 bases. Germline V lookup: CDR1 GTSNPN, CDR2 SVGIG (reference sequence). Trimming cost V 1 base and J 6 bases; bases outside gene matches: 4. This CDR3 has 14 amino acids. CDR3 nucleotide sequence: TGTGCCTGGAGTGGAACAGGGGGCGGTCAGCCCCAGCATTTT. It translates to CAWSGTGGGQPQHF.

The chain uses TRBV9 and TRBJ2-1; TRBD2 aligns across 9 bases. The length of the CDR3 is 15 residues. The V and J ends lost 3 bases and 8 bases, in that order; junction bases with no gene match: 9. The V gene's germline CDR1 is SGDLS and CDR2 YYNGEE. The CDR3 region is CASSDSSGKRHEQFF. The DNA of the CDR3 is TGTGCCAGCAGCGATTCTAGCGGGAAAAGGCATGAGCAGTTCTTC.

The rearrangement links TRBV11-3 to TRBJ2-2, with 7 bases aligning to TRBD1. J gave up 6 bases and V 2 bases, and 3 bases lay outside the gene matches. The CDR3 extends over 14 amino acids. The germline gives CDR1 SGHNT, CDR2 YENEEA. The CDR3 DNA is TGTGCCAGCAGCTTAAGAGGGGGCCCCGGGGAGCTGTTTTTT. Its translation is CASSLRGGPGELFF.

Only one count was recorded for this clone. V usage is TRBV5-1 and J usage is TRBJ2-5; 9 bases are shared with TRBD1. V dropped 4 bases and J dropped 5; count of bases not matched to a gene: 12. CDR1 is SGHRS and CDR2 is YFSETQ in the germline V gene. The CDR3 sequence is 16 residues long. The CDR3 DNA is TGCGCCAGCAGCGGGTCCGGGACAGGGACGTGGGAGACCCAGTACTTC. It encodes CASSGSGTGTWETQYF.

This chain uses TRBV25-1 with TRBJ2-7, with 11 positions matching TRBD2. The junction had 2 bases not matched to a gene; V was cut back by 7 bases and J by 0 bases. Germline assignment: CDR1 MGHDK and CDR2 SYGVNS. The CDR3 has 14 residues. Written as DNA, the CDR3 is TGTGCCAGCATAGCGGGGGGGAGCTCCTACGAGCAGTACTTC. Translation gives CASIAGGSSYEQYF.

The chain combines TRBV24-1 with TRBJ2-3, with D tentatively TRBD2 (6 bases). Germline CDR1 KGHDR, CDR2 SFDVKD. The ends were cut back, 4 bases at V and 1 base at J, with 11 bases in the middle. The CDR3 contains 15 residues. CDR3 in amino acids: CATSETTRGTDTQYF. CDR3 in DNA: TGTGCCACCAGTGAGACGACTAGGGGCACAGATACGCAGTATTTT.

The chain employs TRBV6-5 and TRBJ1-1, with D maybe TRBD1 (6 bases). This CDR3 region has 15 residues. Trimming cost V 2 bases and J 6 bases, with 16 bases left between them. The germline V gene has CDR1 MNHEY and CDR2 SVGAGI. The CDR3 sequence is CASSYESQGFAEAFF. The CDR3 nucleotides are TGTGCCAGCAGTTACGAATCTCAGGGGTTCGCTGAAGCTTTCTTT.

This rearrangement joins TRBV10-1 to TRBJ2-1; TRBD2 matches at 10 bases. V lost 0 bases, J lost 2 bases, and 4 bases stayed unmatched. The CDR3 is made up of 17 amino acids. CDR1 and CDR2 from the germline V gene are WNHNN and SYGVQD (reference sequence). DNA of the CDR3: TGCGCCAGCAGTGAGTCGTTAGCGGGGGGCCCCTACAATGAGCAGTTCTTC. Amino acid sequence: CASSESLAGGPYNEQFF.

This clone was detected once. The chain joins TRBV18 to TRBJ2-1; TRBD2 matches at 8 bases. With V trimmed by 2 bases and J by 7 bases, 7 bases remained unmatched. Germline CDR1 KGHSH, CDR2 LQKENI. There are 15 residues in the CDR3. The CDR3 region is CASSPEAGAINEQFF. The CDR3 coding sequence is TGTGCCAGCTCACCAGAAGCGGGAGCGATTAATGAGCAGTTCTTC.

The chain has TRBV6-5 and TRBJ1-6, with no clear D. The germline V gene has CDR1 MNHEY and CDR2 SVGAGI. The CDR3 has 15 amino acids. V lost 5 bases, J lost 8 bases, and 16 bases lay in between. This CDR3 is CASSIGRVGHSPLHF. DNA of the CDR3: TGTGCCAGCAGTATAGGGAGGGTTGGTCATTCACCCCTCCACTTT.

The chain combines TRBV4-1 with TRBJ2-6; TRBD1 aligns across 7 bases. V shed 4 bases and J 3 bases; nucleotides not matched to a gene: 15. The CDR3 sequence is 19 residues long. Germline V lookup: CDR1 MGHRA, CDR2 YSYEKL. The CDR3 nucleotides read TGCGCCAGCAGCCGGATCACGACAGGGCGTTCTGGTGGGGCCAACGTCCTGACTTTC. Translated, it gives CASSRITTGRSGGANVLTF.

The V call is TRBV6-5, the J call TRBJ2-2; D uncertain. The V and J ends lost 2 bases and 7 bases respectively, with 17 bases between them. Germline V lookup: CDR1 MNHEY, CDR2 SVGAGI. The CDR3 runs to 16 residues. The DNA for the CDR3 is TGTGCCAGCAGTTACCGCCCCGGTGTTAAAATCGGGGAGCTGTTTTTT. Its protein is CASSYRPGVKIGELFF.

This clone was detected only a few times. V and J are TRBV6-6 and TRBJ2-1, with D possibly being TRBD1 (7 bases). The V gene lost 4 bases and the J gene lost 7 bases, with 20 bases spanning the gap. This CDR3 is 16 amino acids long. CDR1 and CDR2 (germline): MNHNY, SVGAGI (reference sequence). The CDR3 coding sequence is TGTGCCAGCAGTTTCCAGGGGGGACGAGATGTGAATGAGCAGTTCTTC. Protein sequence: CASSFQGGRDVNEQFF.

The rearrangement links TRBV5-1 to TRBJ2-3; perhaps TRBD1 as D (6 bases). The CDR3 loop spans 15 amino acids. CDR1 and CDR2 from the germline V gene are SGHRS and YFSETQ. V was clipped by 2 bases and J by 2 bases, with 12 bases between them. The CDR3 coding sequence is TGCGCCAGCAGCTTTGGGGACACCCACACAGATACGCAGTATTTT. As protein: CASSFGDTHTDTQYF.

In DNA, the CDR3 is TGTGCCAGTAGTATACGGGGGGCCGGAAACACCATATATTTT. Its translation is CASSIRGAGNTIYF. V gene TRBV19 combines with J gene TRBJ1-3; D might be TRBD1 (6 bases). This CDR3 has 14 residues. Trimming left V 2 bases short and J 4 bases short, with 9 bases between. The V gene's germline CDR1 is LNHDA and CDR2 SQIVND (reference sequence).

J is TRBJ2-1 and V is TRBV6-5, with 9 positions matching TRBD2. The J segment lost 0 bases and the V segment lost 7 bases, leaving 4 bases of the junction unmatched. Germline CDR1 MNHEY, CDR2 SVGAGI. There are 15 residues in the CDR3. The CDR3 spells CASTVAGVSYNEQFF. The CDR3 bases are TGTGCCAGCACGGTAGCGGGAGTCTCCTACAATGAGCAGTTCTTC.

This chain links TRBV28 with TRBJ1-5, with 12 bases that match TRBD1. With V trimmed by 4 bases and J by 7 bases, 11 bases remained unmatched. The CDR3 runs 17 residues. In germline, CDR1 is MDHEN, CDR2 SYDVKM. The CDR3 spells CASSSGTGGARWQPQHF. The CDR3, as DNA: TGTGCCAGCAGTTCCGGGACAGGGGGCGCTCGGTGGCAGCCCCAGCATTTT. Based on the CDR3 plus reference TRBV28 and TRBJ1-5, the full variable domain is DVKVTQSSRYLVKRTGEKVFLECVQDMDHENMFWYRQDPGLGLRLIYFSYDVKMKEKGDIPEGYSVSREKKERFSLILESASTNQTSMYLCASSSGTGGARWQPQHFGDGTRLSIL.

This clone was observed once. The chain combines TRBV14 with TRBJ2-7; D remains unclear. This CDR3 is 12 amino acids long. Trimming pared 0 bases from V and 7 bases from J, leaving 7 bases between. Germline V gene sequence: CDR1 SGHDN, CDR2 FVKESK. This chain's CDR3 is CASSQDATEQYF. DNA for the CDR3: TGTGCCAGCAGCCAAGATGCGACAGAGCAGTACTTC.

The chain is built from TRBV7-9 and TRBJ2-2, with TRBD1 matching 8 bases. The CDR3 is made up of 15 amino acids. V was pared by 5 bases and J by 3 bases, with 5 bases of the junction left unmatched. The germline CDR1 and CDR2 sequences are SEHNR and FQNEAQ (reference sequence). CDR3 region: CASSPQQGDTGELFF. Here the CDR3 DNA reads TGTGCCAGCAGCCCCCAACAGGGGGACACCGGGGAGCTGTTTTTT.

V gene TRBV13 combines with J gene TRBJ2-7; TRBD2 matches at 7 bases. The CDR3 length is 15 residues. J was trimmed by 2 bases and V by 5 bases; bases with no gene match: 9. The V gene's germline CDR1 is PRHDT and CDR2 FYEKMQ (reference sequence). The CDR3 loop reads CASSPKLGGTYEQYF. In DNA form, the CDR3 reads TGTGCCAGCAGCCCTAAACTGGGGGGGACCTACGAGCAGTACTTC.

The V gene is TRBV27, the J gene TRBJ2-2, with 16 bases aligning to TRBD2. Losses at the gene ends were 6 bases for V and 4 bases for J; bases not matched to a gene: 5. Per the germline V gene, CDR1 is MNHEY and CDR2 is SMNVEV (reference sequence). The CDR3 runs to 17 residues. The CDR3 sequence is CASRRGLAGGITGELFF. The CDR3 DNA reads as TGTGCCAGCAGAAGGGGACTAGCGGGGGGGATCACCGGGGAGCTGTTTTTT.

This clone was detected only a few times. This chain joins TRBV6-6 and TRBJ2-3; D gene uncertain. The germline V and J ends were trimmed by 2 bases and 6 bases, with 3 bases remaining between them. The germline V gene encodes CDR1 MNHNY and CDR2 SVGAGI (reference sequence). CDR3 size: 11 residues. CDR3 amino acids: CASSYPDTQYF. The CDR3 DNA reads TGTGCCAGCAGTTACCCTGATACGCAGTATTTT.

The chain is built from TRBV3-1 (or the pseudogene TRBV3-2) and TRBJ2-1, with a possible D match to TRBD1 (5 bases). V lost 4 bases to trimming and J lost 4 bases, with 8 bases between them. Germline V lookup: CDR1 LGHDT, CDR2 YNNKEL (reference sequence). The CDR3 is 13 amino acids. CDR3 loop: CASSLRAYNEQFF. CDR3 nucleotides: TGTGCCAGCAGCCTCAGGGCTTACAATGAGCAGTTCTTC.

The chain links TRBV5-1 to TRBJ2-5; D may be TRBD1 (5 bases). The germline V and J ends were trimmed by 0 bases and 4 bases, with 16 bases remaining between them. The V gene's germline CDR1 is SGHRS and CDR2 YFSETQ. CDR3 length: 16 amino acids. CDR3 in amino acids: CASSLVGQGVGETQYF. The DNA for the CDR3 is TGCGCCAGCAGCTTGGTTGGCCAAGGGGTGGGAGAGACCCAGTACTTC. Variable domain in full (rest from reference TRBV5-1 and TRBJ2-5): KAGVTQTPRYLIKTRGQQVTLSCSPISGHRSVSWYQQTPGQGLQFLFEYFSETQRNKGNFPGRFSGRQFSNSRSEMNVSTLELGDSALYLCASSLVGQGVGETQYFGPGTRLLVL.

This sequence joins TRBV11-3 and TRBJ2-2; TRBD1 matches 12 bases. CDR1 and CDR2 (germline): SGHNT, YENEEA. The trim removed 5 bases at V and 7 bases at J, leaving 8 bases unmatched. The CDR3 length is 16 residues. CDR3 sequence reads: CASSTRDRGLIGELFF. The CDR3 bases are TGTGCCAGCAGCACCCGGGACAGGGGGCTAATCGGGGAGCTGTTTTTT.

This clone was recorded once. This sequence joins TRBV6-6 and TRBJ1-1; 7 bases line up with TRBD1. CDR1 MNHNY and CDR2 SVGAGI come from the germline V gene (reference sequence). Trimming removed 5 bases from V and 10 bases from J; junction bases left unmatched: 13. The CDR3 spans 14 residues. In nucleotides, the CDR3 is TGTGCCAGCAGTAGTCCCGACAGGGCCGGGGGAGCTTTCTTT. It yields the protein CASSSPDRAGGAFF.

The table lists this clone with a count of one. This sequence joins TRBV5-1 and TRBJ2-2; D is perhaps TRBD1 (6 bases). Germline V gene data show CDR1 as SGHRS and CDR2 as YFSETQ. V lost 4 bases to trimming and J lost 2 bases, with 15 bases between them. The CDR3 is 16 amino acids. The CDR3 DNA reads TGCGCCAGCAGCCGCGTACAGGGATTAAACACCGGGGAGCTGTTTTTT. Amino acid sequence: CASSRVQGLNTGELFF.

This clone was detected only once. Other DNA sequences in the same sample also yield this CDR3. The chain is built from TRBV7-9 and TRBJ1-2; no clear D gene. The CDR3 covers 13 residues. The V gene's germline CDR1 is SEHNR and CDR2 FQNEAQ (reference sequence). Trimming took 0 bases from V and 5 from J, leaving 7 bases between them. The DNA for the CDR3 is TGTGCCAGCAGCTTAGCGGCCGGGTATGGCTACACCTTC. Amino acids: CASSLAAGYGYTF.